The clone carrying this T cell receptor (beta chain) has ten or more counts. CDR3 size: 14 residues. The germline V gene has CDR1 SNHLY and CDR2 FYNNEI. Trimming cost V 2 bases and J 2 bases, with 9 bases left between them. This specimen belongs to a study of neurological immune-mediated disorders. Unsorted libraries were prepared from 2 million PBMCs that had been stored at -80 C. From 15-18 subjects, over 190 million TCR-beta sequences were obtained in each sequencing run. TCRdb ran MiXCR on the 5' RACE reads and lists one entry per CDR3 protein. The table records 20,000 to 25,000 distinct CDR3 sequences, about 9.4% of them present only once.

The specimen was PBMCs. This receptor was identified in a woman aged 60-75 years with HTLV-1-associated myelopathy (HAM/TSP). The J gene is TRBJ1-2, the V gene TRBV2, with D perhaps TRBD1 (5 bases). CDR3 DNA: TGTGCCAGCAGTGAACCGACAGTAAACTATGGCTACACCTTC. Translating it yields CASSEPTVNYGYTF. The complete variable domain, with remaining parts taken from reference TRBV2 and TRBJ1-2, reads EPEVTQTPSHQVTQMGQEVILRCVPISNHLYFYWYRQILGQKVEFLVSFYNNEISEKSEIFDDQFSVERPDGSNFTLKIRSTKLEDSAMYFCASSEPTVNYGYTFGSGTRLTVV.